This TCR beta chain was sequenced during a study of T cell repertoires in cytomegalovirus infection. The wider study: Used in the study were CMV epitopes, some recently identified and HLA-C-restricted, others well-studied and HLA-B-restricted. Matching HLA type and CMV infection were both indicated by public TCR beta signatures.

Study results and limitations: Carriage of CMV together with the relevant HLA was identifiable through cumulative public TCR beta family frequency. Dominating the ex vivo response were TCR beta clonotypes that were CMV-specific and HLA-C-restricted.

Per germline, CDR1 MNHEY and CDR2 SVGAGI. The CDR3 length is 18 residues. The junction had 11 bases not matched to a gene; V was cut back by 0 bases and J by 4 bases. Concerning this clonotype itself: Its antigen remains unknown.

TCRdb redid the calling of the reads with MiXCR, one entry per CDR3 protein. The sample gives more than 55,000 distinct CDR3 sequences, 20% to 25% of which show up once; roughly two thirds is in the top ten. This TCR came from a human donor in good health (CMV status not recorded). Some clones in this sample may be carry-over from other donors' samples. This specimen consisted of CD8+ T cells from cultured PBMCs, obtained from culture after CMV antigen stimulation. The gene calls are TRBV6-5 and TRBJ2-2; 7 bases line up with TRBD1. CDR3 bases: TGTGCCAGCAGTTACTCGGTTGGGCTAGCAGGGGGCACCGGGGAGCTGTTTTTT. Translated, it gives CASSYSVGLAGGTGELFF.